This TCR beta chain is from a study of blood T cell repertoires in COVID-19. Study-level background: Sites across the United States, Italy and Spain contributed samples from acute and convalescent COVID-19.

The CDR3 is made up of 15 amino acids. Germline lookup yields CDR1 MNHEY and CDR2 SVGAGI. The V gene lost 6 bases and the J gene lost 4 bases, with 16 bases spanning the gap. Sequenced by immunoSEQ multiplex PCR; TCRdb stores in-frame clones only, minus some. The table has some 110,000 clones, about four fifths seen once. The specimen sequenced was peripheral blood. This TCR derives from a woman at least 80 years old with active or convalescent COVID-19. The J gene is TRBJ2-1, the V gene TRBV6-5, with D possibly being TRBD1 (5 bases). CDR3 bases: TGTGCCAGCAGCCGGACATTCTCCTCATACAATGAGCAGTTCTTC. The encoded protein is CASSRTFSSYNEQFF.